Below, 13 T cell receptor beta chains from the same sample are listed, as sequenced in a study of T cells after posttransplantation cyclophosphamide. Busulfan-fludarabine conditioning, marrow transplant, and cyclophosphamide on days +3 and +4 were administered. Here immunoSEQ multiplex PCR was the method, and the copy in TCRdb shows in-frame clones only, minus some. The sample has over 8,000 clones; over 75% are singletons. Source: PBMCs, taken after allogeneic stem cell transplant with posttransplant cyclophosphamide. These receptors all stem from a female patient aged 35 to 55 who received an allogeneic stem cell transplant from an unrelated donor, was CMV-positive, and had no GVHD. Among the T cells, some may be from the graft donor.

The CDR3 bases are TGTGCCAGCAGTCGCGCCGGGTCCCTCTACGAGCAGTACTTC. It is translated as CASSRAGSLYEQYF. The chain carries TRBV6-5 and TRBJ2-7; D is ambiguous. V was shortened by 5 bases and J by 3 bases, with 14 bases between the two germline ends. This CDR3 has 14 residues. The germline V gene encodes CDR1 MNHEY and CDR2 SVGAGI.

The chain carries TRBV30 and TRBJ2-7; 8 nucleotides agree with TRBD1. Germline assignment: CDR1 GTSNPN and CDR2 SVGIG (reference sequence). J gave up 3 bases and V 0 bases, and 7 bases lay outside the gene matches. This CDR3 is 15 amino acids long. The CDR3 sequence: CAWSVWQGANYEQYF. The CDR3 DNA follows: TGTGCCTGGAGTGTTTGGCAGGGGGCTAACTACGAGCAGTACTTC.

This clone was counted once. The rearrangement joins TRBV28 to TRBJ2-7; weak D call: TRBD2 (6 bases). The germline V and J ends were trimmed by 5 bases and 3 bases, with 26 bases remaining between them. From germline, CDR1 is MDHEN and CDR2 SYDVKM. The length of the CDR3 is 18 residues. CDR3 in DNA: TGTGCCAGCAGTCTAACCTTGGAGGGAGAAAAAAGGAGCTACGAGCAGTACTTC. Amino acid sequence: CASSLTLEGEKRSYEQYF.

The J gene is TRBJ1-2, the V gene TRBV13; D gene uncertain. Trimming took off 2 bases at V and 0 bases at J, with 31 bases between the two ends. The germline gives CDR1 PRHDT, CDR2 FYEKMQ (reference sequence). There are 22 residues in the CDR3. CDR3 coding DNA: TGTGCCAGCAGCTTAATTGGATGGCCCCCACCGAGCCTACTACTAGCTAACTATGGCTACACCTTC. Its protein is CASSLIGWPPPSLLLANYGYTF.

The chain joins TRBV7-2 to TRBJ2-5; D is uncertain. Gene TRBJ2-7 matches the end of the DNA better, so the J call may be wrong. Germline V lookup: CDR1 SGHTA, CDR2 FQGNSA. CDR3 length: 11 residues. This CDR3 is CASSSLYEQYF. The DNA for the CDR3 is TGTGCCAGCAGCTCCCTCTACGAGCAGTACTTC.

This clone appeared once. V usage is TRBV6-4 and J usage is TRBJ2-3, with 7 bases that match TRBD1. V lost 5 bases, J lost 1 base, and 9 bases stayed unmatched. The CDR3 extends over 16 amino acids. CDR1 and CDR2 (germline): MRHNA, SNTAGT. CDR3 sequence: CASSWDKGAGTDTQYF. In DNA, the CDR3 is TGTGCCAGCAGTTGGGATAAGGGGGCCGGCACAGATACGCAGTATTTT.

Note on this clone: One end of the junction varies from germline; a read error may be responsible. The chain recombines TRBV7-9 with TRBJ1-3; D uncertain. The germline V gene encodes CDR1 SEHNR and CDR2 FQNEAQ (reference sequence). The CDR3 is 15 residues long. CDR3 nucleotides: TGTGCCAGCAGCTACCTGAGGGAGGCTGGAAACACCATGTATTTT. This encodes CASSYLREAGNTMYF.

V and J are TRBV10-3 and TRBJ1-4, with D unclear. CDR1 ENHRY and CDR2 SYGVKD come from the germline V gene. This CDR3 has 16 residues. V was trimmed by 0 bases and J by 5 bases, leaving 13 bases between them. CDR3 bases: TGTGCCATCAGTGAGTCTCTTGGGCGAGGGAATGAAAAACTGTTTTTT. Protein: CAISESLGRGNEKLFF.

The chain joins TRBV28 to TRBJ2-7, with D perhaps matching TRBD1 (7 bases). Germline values: CDR1 MDHEN, CDR2 SYDVKM. This CDR3 is built from 15 residues. The V end was cut by 5 bases, the J end by 4 bases, with 18 bases between. The CDR3 DNA reads TGTGCCAGCAGTCACAGGAGGGGGCGAGGGTACGAGCAGTACTTC. Residues: CASSHRRGRGYEQYF.

This sequence joins TRBV7-2 and TRBJ1-1; 7 nucleotides match TRBD1. CDR1 and CDR2 (germline): SGHTA, FQGNSA. V shed 1 base, J shed 9 bases, and the junction held 11 bases outside the gene matches. This CDR3 has 15 amino acids. CDR3 sequence (DNA): TGTGCCAGCAGCTTAGATCAGGGGGGACAGATTAAAGCTTTCTTT. Protein product: CASSLDQGGQIKAFF. Full variable domain (rest looked up from reference TRBV7-2 and TRBJ1-1): GAGVSQSPSNKVTEKGKDVELRCDPISGHTALYWYRQSLGQGLEFLIYFQGNSAPDKSGLPSDRFSAERTGGSVSTLTIQRTQQEDSAVYLCASSLDQGGQIKAFFGQGTRLTVV.

This rearrangement joins TRBV6-1 to TRBJ1-2, with 7 bases lining up with TRBD1. The V gene end was trimmed by 4 bases and the J gene end by 3 bases; junction bases not matched to a gene: 11. The CDR3 runs to 16 residues. The V gene's germline CDR1 is MNHNS and CDR2 SASEGT. CDR3 sequence: CASSASEDRIDYGYTF. The CDR3 DNA is TGTGCCAGCAGTGCCTCAGAGGACAGGATCGACTATGGCTACACCTTC.

V usage is TRBV5-4 and J usage is TRBJ1-2, with D perhaps TRBD1 (6 bases). The germline V and J ends were trimmed by 0 bases and 5 bases, with 14 bases remaining between them. There are 15 residues in the CDR3. From germline, CDR1 is SGHNT and CDR2 YYREEE (reference sequence). The CDR3 bases are TGTGCCAGCAGCTTGGGCTTTGAGGGGGAATATGGCTACACCTTC. This encodes CASSLGFEGEYGYTF.

The chain combines TRBV2 with TRBJ2-5, with D possibly being TRBD1 (6 bases). Germline V CDR1 and CDR2: SNHLY, FYNNEI. This CDR3 contains 14 residues. Trimming removed 7 bases at V and 2 bases at J, with 14 bases between. CDR3 nucleotides: TGTGCCAGCACCCAACAGGGTGGTCAAGAGACCCAGTACTTC. This encodes CASTQQGGQETQYF.